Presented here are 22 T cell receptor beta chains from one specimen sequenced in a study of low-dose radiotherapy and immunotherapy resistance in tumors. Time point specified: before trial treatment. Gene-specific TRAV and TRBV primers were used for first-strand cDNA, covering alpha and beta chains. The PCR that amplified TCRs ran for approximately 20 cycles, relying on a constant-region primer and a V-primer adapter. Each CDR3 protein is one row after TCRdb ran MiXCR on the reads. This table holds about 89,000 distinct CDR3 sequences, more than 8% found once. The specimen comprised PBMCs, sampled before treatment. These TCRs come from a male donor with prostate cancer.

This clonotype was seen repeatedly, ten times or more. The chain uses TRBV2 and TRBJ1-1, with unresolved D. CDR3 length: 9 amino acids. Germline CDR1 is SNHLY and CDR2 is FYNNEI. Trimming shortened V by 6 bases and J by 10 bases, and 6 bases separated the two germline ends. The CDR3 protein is CASRAGAFF. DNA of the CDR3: TGTGCCAGCAGGGCAGGAGCTTTCTTT.

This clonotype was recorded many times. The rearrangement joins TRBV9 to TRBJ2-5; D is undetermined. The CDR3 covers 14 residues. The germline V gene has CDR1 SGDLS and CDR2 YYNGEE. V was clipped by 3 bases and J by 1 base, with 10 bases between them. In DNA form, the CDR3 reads TGTGCCAGCAGCGCCAGTGGGGTCCAAGAGACCCAGTACTTC. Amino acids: CASSASGVQETQYF. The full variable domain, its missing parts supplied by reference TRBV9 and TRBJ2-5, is DSGVTQTPKHLITATGQRVTLRCSPRSGDLSVYWYQQSLDQGLQFLIQYYNGEERAKGNILERFSAQQFPDLHSELNLSSLELGDSALYFCASSASGVQETQYFGPGTRLLVL.

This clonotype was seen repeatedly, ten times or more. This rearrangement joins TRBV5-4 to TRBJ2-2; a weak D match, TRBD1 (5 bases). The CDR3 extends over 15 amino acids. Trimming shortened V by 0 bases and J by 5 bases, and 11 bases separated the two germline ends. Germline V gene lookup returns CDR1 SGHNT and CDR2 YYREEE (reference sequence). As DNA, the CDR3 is TGTGCCAGCAGCTTGGACACAGGTCTGACCGGGGAGCTGTTTTTT. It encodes CASSLDTGLTGELFF.

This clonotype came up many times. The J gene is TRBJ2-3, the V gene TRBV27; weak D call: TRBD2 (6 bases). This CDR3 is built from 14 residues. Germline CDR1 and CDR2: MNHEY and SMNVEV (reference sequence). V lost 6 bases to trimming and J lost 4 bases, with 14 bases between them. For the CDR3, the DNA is TGTGCCAGCAGCCCCATGGGGGGTTCAGATACGCAGTATTTT. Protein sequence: CASSPMGGSDTQYF.

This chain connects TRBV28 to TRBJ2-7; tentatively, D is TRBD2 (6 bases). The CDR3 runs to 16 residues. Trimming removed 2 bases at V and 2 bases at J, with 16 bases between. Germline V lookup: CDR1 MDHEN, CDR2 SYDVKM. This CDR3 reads CASSLVGGDPPYEQYF. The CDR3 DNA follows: TGTGCCAGCAGTTTAGTGGGAGGCGATCCGCCCTACGAGCAGTACTTC. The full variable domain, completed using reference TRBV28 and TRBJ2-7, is DVKVTQSSRYLVKRTGEKVFLECVQDMDHENMFWYRQDPGLGLRLIYFSYDVKMKEKGDIPEGYSVSREKKERFSLILESASTNQTSMYLCASSLVGGDPPYEQYFGPGTRLTVT.

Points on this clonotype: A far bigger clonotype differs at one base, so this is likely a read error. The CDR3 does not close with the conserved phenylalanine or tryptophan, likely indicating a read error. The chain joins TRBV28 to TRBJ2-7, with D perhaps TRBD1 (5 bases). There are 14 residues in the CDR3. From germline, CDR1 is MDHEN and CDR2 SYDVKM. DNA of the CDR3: TGTGCCACCAGTGTGCGCAGGGACTCCTACGAGCAGTACCTC. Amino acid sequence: CATSVRRDSYEQYL.

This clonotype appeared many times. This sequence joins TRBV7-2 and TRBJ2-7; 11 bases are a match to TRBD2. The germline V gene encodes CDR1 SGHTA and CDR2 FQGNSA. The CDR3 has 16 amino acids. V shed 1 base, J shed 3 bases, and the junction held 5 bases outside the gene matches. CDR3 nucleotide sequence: TGTGCCAGCAGCTTAGGACTAGCGGGGACCGTCTACGAGCAGTACTTC. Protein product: CASSLGLAGTVYEQYF.

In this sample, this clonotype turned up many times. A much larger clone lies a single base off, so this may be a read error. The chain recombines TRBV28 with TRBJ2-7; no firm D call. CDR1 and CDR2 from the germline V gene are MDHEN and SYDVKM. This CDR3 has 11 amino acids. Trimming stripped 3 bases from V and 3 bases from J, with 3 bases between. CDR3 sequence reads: CASSFGYEQYF. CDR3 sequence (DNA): TGTGCCAGCAGTTTCGGCTACGAGCAGTACTTC.

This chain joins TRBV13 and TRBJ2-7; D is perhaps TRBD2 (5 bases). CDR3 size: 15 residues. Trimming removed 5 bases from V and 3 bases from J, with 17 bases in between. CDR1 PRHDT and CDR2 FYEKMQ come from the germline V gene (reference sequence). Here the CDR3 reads CASSPADLVGYEQYF. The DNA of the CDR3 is TGTGCCAGCAGCCCAGCGGACCTCGTGGGCTACGAGCAGTACTTC.

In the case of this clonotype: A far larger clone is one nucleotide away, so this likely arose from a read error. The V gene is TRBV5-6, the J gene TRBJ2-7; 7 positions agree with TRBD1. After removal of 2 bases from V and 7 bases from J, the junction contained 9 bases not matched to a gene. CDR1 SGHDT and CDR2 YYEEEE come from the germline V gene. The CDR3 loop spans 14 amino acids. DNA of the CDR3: TGTGCCAGCAGCTTAGGGGGCTTCTACAATGAGCAGTACTTC. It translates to CASSLGGFYNEQYF.

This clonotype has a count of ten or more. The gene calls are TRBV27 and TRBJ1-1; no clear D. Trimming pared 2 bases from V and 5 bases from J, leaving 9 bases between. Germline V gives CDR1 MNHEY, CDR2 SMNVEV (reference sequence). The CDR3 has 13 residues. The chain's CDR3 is CASSLGITTEAFF. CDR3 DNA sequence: TGTGCCAGCAGTTTAGGGATAACAACTGAAGCTTTCTTT.

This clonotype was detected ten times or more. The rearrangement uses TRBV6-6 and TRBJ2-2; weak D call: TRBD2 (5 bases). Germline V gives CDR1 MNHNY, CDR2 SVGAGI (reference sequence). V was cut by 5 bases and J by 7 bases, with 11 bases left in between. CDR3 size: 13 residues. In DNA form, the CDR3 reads TGTGCCAGCAGTAGTTCGGGAAACGGGGAGCTGTTTTTT. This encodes CASSSSGNGELFF.

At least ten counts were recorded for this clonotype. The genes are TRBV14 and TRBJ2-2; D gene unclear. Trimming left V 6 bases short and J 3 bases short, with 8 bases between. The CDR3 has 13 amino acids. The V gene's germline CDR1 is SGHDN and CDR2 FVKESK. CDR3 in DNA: TGTGCCAGCAGGCCGTCCCACACCGGGGAGCTGTTTTTT. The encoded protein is CASRPSHTGELFF. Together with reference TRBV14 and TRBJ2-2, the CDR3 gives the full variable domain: EAGVTQFPSHSVIEKGQTVTLRCDPISGHDNLYWYRRVMGKEIKFLLHFVKESKQDESGMPNNRFLAERTGGTYSTLKVQPAELEDSGVYFCASRPSHTGELFFGEGSRLTVL.

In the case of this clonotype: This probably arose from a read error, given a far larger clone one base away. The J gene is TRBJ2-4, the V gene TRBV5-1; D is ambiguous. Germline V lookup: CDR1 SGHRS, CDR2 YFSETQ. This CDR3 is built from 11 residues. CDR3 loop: CASSLNQQQYF. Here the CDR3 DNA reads TGTGCCAGCAGCTTGAATCAACAGCAGTACTTC.

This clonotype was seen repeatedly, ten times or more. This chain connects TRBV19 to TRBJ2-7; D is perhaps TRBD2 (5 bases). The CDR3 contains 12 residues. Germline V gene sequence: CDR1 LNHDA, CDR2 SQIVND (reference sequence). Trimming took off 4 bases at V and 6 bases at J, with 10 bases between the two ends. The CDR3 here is CASSNVGGEQYF. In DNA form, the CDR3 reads TGTGCCAGTAGTAACGTCGGAGGCGAGCAGTACTTC. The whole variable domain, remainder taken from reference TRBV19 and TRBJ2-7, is DGGITQSPKYLFRKEGQNVTLSCEQNLNHDAMYWYRQDPGQGLRLIYYSQIVNDFQKGDIAEGYSVSREKKESFPLTVTSAQKNPTAFYLCASSNVGGEQYFGPGTRLTVT.

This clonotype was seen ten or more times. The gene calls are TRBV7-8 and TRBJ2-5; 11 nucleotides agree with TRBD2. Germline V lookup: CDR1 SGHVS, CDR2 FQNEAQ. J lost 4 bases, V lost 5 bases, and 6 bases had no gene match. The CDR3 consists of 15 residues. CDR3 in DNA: TGTGCCAGCAGCCCGACCGGGACTAGCGGAGAGACCCAGTACTTC. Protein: CASSPTGTSGETQYF.

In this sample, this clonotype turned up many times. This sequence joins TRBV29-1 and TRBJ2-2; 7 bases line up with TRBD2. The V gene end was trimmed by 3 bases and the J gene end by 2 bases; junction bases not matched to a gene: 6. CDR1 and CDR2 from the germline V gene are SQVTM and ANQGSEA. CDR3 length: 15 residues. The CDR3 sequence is CSVDVGGSNTGELFF. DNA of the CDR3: TGCAGCGTTGATGTGGGAGGGTCTAACACCGGGGAGCTGTTTTTT.

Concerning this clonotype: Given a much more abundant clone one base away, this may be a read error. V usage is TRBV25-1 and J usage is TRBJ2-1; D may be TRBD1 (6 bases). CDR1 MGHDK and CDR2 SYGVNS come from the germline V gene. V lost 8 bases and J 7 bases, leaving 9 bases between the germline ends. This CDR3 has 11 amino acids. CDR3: CASGRGNEQFF. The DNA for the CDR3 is TGTGCCAGCGGAAGGGGGAATGAGCAGTTCTTC.

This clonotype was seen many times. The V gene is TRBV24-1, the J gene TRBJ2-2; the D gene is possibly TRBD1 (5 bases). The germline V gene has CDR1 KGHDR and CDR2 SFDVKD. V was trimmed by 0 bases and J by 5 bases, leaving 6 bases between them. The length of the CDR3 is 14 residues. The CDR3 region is CATSDLGATGELFF. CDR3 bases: TGTGCCACCAGTGATTTGGGGGCTACCGGGGAGCTGTTTTTT.

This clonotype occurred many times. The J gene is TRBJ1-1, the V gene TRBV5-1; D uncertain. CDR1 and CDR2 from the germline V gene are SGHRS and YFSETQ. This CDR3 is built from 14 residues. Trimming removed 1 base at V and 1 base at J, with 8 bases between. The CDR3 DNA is TGCGCCAGCAGCTTGCTAGGGTCGAACACTGAAGCTTTCTTT. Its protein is CASSLLGSNTEAFF.

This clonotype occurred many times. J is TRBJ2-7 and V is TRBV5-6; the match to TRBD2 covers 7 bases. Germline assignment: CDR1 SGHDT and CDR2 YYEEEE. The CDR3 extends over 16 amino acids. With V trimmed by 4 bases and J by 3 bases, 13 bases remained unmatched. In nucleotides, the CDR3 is TGTGCCAGCAGCCCCGCGCGGGTCGGGAGGTTCTACGAGCAGTACTTC. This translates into CASSPARVGRFYEQYF.

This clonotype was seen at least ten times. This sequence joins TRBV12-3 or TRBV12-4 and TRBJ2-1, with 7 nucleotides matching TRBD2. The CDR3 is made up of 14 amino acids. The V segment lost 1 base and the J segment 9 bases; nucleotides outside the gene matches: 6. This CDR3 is CASSLGVAGGEQFF. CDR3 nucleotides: TGTGCCAGCAGTTTAGGCGTAGCGGGCGGTGAGCAGTTCTTC.